The rows below give T cell receptor beta chains drawn from one sample of a study of regulatory T cells in long-lasting Graves disease. MiXCR was run by TCRdb on the multiplex PCR reads, yielding one entry per CDR3 protein. The sample includes about 340,000 distinct CDR3 sequences, around a fifth of them seen just once. Sequencing used peripheral blood mononuclear cells (PBMCs), obtained when the disease was refractory, from a patient treated with antithyroid drugs. These receptors all come from a female donor with Graves disease. Both conserved end residues are part of each CDR3. The D gene is left open where the match is weak. Only some rows state a clone size, as once, few, many or a class for expanded clones.

CDR3nt,CDR3aa,d_gene,abundance,v_gene,j_gene
TGTGCCAGCAGCCCGTCGACGGGTCAGCCCCAGCATTTT,CASSPSTGQPQHF,-,few,TRBV7-2,TRBJ1-5
TGTGCCAGCAGTGAATGGGGCAGGGTTCAGACCCAGTACTTC,CASSEWGRVQTQYF,-,many,TRBV25-1,TRBJ2-5
TGCAGCGTTCGGGAAGGCACAGGGCTGAACACTGAAGCTTTCTTT,CSVREGTGLNTEAFF,-,-,TRBV29-1,TRBJ1-1
TGTGCCAGCAGCTCCAGGACAGGGGTCCTCTCTTCCTCGAACACCGGGGAGCTGTTTTTT,CASSSRTGVLSSSNTGELFF,TRBD1,many,TRBV28,TRBJ2-2
TGCGCCAGCAGCCAAGCGCTTAGTCAGCCCCAGCATTTT,CASSQALSQPQHF,-,-,TRBV4-1,TRBJ1-5
TGTGCCAGCAGCTTGATTGCAGGCGGTAACTATGGCTACACCTTC,CASSLIAGGNYGYTF,-,-,TRBV5-6,TRBJ1-2
TGTGCCAGTGCCCGGGACGTAAACAATGAGCAGTTCTTC,CASARDVNNEQFF,-,-,TRBV19,TRBJ2-1
TGCAGTGCTAGAGAGTCCTGGGGCAATCAGCCCCAGCATTTT,CSARESWGNQPQHF,-,-,TRBV20-1,TRBJ1-5
TGTGCCAGCAGTTACCCATTTCGGAGGACAGGGGACTCACCCCTCCACTTT,CASSYPFRRTGDSPLHF,TRBD1,many,TRBV6-5,TRBJ1-6
TGTGCCAGCAGCCCGGGTCTAGCGGGCAACTTATACGAGCAGTACTTC,CASSPGLAGNLYEQYF,TRBD2,many,TRBV28,TRBJ2-7